The 18 T cell receptor beta chains below were found in one sample sequenced in a study of blood T cells in healthy people across ages. The authors ran a second PCR of roughly 6 to 11 cycles using a sample-barcoded 5' primer and a J-beta primer mix. TCRdb ran MiXCR on the 5' RACE reads and lists one entry per CDR3 protein. The sample holds 650,000 to 800,000 distinct CDR3 sequences, around 43% seen once. The sequenced sample consisted of blood. These receptors came from a man in his 60s in good health.

This clonotype was picked up many times. The V call is TRBV6-2 or TRBV6-3, the J call TRBJ2-3; 7 positions match TRBD2. V was clipped by 6 bases and J by 3 bases; unmatched bases: 3. The germline V gene encodes CDR1 MNHEY and CDR2 SVGEGT. CDR3 length equals 13 residues. CDR3 amino acids: CASSYGGTDTQYF. In DNA, the CDR3 is TGTGCCAGCAGCTACGGGGGGACAGATACGCAGTATTTT.

V gene TRBV20-1 combines with J gene TRBJ2-5, with D possibly being TRBD2 (6 bases). The CDR3 sequence is 13 residues long. Between the trimmed V and J ends, which lost 7 bases and 7 bases, there was a span of 19 bases. Germline CDR1 and CDR2: DFQATT and SNEGSKA (reference sequence). The CDR3 here is CSVLGLADGTQYF. The CDR3 DNA reads TGCAGTGTCCTGGGACTCGCTGATGGGACCCAGTACTTC.

The V gene is TRBV20-1, the J gene TRBJ2-1; no clear D. V was clipped by 1 base and J by 7 bases, with 23 bases between them. CDR1 and CDR2 (germline): DFQATT, SNEGSKA (reference sequence). The CDR3 totals 17 residues. CDR3 region: CSARVGSGASSTNEQFF. In nucleotides, the CDR3 is TGCAGTGCTAGAGTAGGGTCGGGCGCCTCCTCAACGAATGAGCAGTTCTTC.

The genes are TRBV12-3 or TRBV12-4 and TRBJ2-7; the D call may be TRBD1 or TRBD2 (5 bases each). There are 11 residues in the CDR3. V lost 9 bases to trimming and J lost 6 bases, with 12 bases between them. The CDR3 nucleotides read TGTGCCAGTGGGACCCTAGTCGAGCAGTACTTC. As protein: CASGTLVEQYF.

The V gene is TRBV6-6, the J gene TRBJ1-6; D unclear. This CDR3 is built from 16 residues. V was pared by 5 bases and J by 7 bases, with 18 bases between. Germline V gives CDR1 MNHNY, CDR2 SVGAGI (reference sequence). Here the CDR3 reads CASSPKVTDLNSPLHF. For the CDR3, the DNA is TGTGCCAGCAGTCCCAAGGTTACGGACCTAAATTCACCCCTCCACTTT.

The CDR3 sequence: CASSSSQTNEKLFF. As DNA, the CDR3 is TGTGCCAGCAGTTCCTCCCAAACTAATGAAAAACTGTTTTTT. The chain recombines TRBV27 with TRBJ1-4, with D hard to call. From germline, CDR1 is MNHEY and CDR2 SMNVEV (reference sequence). CDR3 length: 14 amino acids. V lost 4 bases to trimming and J lost 1 base, with 7 bases between them.

This sequence joins TRBV7-2 and TRBJ2-3; D tentatively reads TRBD1 or TRBD2 (5 bases each). Trimming cost V 5 bases and J 3 bases, with 21 bases left between them. The germline V gene has CDR1 SGHTA and CDR2 FQGNSA. The CDR3 contains 17 residues. The CDR3 region is CASSATLAGDRTDTQYF. In DNA form, the CDR3 reads TGTGCCAGCAGCGCCACTCTAGCTGGGGACCGAACAGATACGCAGTATTTT.

This sequence joins TRBV3-1 and TRBJ2-5; tentative D call: TRBD2 (5 bases). From germline, CDR1 is LGHDT and CDR2 YNNKEL (reference sequence). The V and J ends lost 0 bases and 1 base respectively, with 15 bases between them. The CDR3 length is 17 residues. CDR3 nucleotide sequence: TGTGCCAGCAGCCAAGATCCCAGCGGAGCACTCCAAGAGACCCAGTACTTC. Translation: CASSQDPSGALQETQYF.

The sample holds a few counts of this clonotype. This chain links TRBV7-2 with TRBJ2-5; 9 nucleotides match TRBD2. The CDR3 is 15 residues long. The germline V gene encodes CDR1 SGHTA and CDR2 FQGNSA. Germline trimming cut 1 base from V and 5 bases from J; bases unmatched to any gene: 5. CDR3 sequence: CASSLVGGGGETQYF. CDR3 bases: TGTGCCAGCAGCTTAGTGGGCGGGGGGGGTGAGACCCAGTACTTC. Drawing the rest from reference TRBV7-2 and TRBJ2-5, the complete variable domain is GAGVSQSPSNKVTEKGKDVELRCDPISGHTALYWYRQSLGQGLEFLIYFQGNSAPDKSGLPSDRFSAERTGGSVSTLTIQRTQQEDSAVYLCASSLVGGGGETQYFGPGTRLLVL.

Notes on this clonotype: Germline is not matched at one junction end, which may reflect a read error. CDR3 region: CASGQESGVTNQPQHF. The CDR3 DNA reads as TGCGCCAGCGGCCAAGAATCAGGGGTCACAAATCAGCCCCAGCATTTT. The rearrangement uses TRBV4-1 and TRBJ1-5, with a tentative D call TRBD1 (6 bases). Germline V lookup: CDR1 MGHRA, CDR2 YSYEKL. The CDR3 extends over 16 amino acids.

Points on this clonotype: At one of its ends the junction is not consistent with the germline gene, which may arise from a read error. The genes are TRBV6-6 and TRBJ1-4; no clear D gene. This CDR3 contains 13 residues. The germline V gene encodes CDR1 MNHNY and CDR2 SVGAGI (reference sequence). The CDR3 sequence: CASSDSTVEKLFF. CDR3 nucleotide sequence: TGTGCCAGCAGTGACTCGACCGTTGAAAAACTGTTTTTT.

Points on this clonotype: A single base separates this from a much larger clone, so it may be a read error. The chain couples TRBV25-1 to TRBJ2-5; D not certain. TRBJ2-7 matches the DNA end more closely, so the J call is doubtful. There are 12 residues in the CDR3. The germline CDR1 and CDR2 sequences are MGHDK and SYGVNS. This CDR3 reads CASSLTAFEQYF. As DNA, the CDR3 is TGTGCCAGCAGTCTTACAGCGTTCGAGCAGTACTTC.

This clonotype was observed a few times. The J gene is TRBJ1-4, the V gene TRBV3-1; possibly TRBD1 for D (5 bases). Trimming stripped 7 bases from V and 7 bases from J, with 16 bases between. CDR1 LGHDT and CDR2 YNNKEL come from the germline V gene (reference sequence). This CDR3 spans 14 amino acids. DNA of the CDR3: TGTGCCAGCACCACCAGAGGGGCCGGTGAAAAACTGTTTTTT. Its protein product is CASTTRGAGEKLFF.

The chain carries TRBV6-2 or TRBV6-3 and TRBJ2-6; D call uncertain. The germline V gene has CDR1 MNHEY and CDR2 SVGEGT. The CDR3 consists of 14 residues. V was trimmed by 7 bases and J by 0 bases, leaving 7 bases between them. CDR3 region: CASMTHSGANVLTF. The CDR3, as DNA: TGTGCCAGCATGACCCACTCTGGGGCCAACGTCCTGACTTTC.

This chain links TRBV6-1 with TRBJ1-2; 9 positions match TRBD1. Germline assignment: CDR1 MNHNS and CDR2 SASEGT. The J segment lost 6 bases and the V segment lost 11 bases, leaving 13 bases of the junction unmatched. This CDR3 spans 14 amino acids. CDR3 region: CACKKVTGGDGYTF. The CDR3 region has the DNA TGTGCCTGTAAAAAGGTTACAGGGGGCGATGGCTACACCTTC.

This clonotype was seen a single time. The chain links TRBV6-1 to TRBJ2-7, with a weak D call TRBD2 (5 bases). The CDR3 contains 14 residues. Germline V gene data show CDR1 as MNHNS and CDR2 as SASEGT. Trimming left V 6 bases short and J 5 bases short, with 17 bases between. The CDR3 protein is CASRHYGVFNEQYF. Written as DNA, the CDR3 is TGTGCCAGCAGACACTACGGGGTCTTCAACGAGCAGTACTTC.

The gene calls are TRBV28 and TRBJ2-7; a weak D match, TRBD1 (6 bases). The CDR3 consists of 14 residues. Germline V CDR1 and CDR2: MDHEN, SYDVKM. V was pared by 5 bases and J by 4 bases, with 15 bases between. The CDR3 bases are TGTGCCAGCAGTGAAGTCCAGGGGCGGTACGAGCAGTACTTC. Amino acid sequence: CASSEVQGRYEQYF.

The chain links TRBV7-2 to TRBJ1-6, with D unresolved. The CDR3 spans 14 residues. Germline V lookup: CDR1 SGHTA, CDR2 FQGNSA. The V end lost 2 bases, the J end lost 9 bases, and 11 bases lay between the germline ends. This CDR3 reads CASSLLVLGSPLHF. The CDR3 bases are TGTGCCAGCAGCTTATTGGTCCTGGGTTCACCCCTCCACTTT.